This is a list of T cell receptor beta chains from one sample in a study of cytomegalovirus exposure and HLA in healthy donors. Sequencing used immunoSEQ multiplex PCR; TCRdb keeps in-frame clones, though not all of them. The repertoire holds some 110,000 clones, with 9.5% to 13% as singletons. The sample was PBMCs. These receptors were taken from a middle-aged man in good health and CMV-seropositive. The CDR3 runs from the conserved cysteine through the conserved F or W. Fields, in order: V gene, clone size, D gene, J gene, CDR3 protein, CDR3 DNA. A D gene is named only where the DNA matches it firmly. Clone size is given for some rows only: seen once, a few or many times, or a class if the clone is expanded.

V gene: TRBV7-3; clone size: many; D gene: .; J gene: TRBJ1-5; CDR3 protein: CASSHQGYNQPQHF; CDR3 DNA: TGTGCCAGCAGTCATCAGGGATACAATCAGCCCCAGCATTTT
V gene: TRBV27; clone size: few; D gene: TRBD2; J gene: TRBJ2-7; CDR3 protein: CASSPTAGAFYEQYF; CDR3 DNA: TGTGCCAGCAGCCCTACAGCGGGAGCCTTCTACGAGCAGTACTTC
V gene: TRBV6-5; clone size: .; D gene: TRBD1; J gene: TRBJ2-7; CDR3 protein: CASSLDRAVYEQYF; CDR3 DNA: TGTGCCAGCAGCTTGGACAGGGCAGTCTACGAGCAGTACTTC
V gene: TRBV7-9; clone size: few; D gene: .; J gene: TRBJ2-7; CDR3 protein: CASSQRIAATYEQYF; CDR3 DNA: TGTGCCAGCAGCCAGCGGATAGCGGCAACCTACGAGCAGTACTTC
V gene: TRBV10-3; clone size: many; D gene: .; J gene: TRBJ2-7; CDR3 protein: CATRAGRQSGEQYF; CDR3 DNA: TGTGCCACCCGAGCGGGCAGGCAGTCTGGCGAGCAGTACTTC
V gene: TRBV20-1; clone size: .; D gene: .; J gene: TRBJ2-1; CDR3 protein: CSASTDEQFF; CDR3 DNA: TGCAGTGCTAGTACAGACGAGCAGTTCTTC
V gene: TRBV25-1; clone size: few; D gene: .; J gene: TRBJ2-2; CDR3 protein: CASSNRSGTGELFF; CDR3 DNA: TGTGCCAGCAGTAATCGGAGCGGCACCGGGGAGCTGTTTTTT
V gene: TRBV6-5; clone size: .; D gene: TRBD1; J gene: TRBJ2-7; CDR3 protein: CASMDRTGPGEQYF; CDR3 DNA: TGTGCCAGCATGGACCGGACAGGGCCCGGCGAGCAGTACTTC
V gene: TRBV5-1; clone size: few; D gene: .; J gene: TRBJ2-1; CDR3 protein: CASSGGVGYTYNEQFF; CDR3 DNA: TGCGCCAGCAGCGGGGGCGTGGGATACACCTACAATGAGCAGTTCTTC
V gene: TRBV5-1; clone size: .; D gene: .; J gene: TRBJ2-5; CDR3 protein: CASSLEQGQETQYF; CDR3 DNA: TGCGCCAGCAGCTTGGAACAGGGACAAGAGACCCAGTACTTC
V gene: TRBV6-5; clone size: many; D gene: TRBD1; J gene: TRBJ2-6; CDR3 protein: CASSTGGGANVLTF; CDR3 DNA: TGTGCCAGCAGTACAGGGGGTGGGGCCAACGTCCTGACTTTC
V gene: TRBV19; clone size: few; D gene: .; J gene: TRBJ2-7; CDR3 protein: CASSIVGGNDEQYF; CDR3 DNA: TGTGCCAGTAGTATTGTGGGGGGTAACGACGAGCAGTACTTC
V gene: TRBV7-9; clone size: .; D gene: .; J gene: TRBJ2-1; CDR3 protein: CSSSLDGSPRRNEQFF; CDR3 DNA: TGTTCCAGCAGCTTAGACGGCTCCCCTAGGCGCAATGAGCAGTTCTTC
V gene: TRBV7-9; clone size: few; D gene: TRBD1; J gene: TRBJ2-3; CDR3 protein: CASSTRQIQQGPGTDTQYF; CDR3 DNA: TGTGCCAGCAGCACCCGACAAATCCAACAGGGGCCCGGCACAGATACGCAGTATTTT
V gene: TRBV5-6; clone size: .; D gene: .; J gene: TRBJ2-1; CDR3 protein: CASSLTLLEDEQFF; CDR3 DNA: TGTGCCAGCAGCTTGACCTTACTAGAAGATGAGCAGTTCTTC
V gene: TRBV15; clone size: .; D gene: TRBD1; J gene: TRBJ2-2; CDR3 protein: CATSGRGLTGELFF; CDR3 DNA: TGTGCCACCAGCGGCAGGGGGCTCACCGGGGAGCTGTTTTTT
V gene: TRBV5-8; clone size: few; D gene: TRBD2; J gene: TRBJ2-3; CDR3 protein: CASSPGLAGSTDTQYF; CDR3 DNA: TGTGCCAGCAGCCCGGGACTAGCGGGCAGCACAGATACGCAGTATTTT
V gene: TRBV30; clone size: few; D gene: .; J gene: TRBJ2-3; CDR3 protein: CAWSVRSPGWTDTQYF; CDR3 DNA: TGTGCCTGGAGTGTACGGAGTCCCGGTTGGACAGATACGCAGTATTTT
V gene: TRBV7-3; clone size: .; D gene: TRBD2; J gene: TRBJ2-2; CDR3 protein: CASSSGLAGGAGELFF; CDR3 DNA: TGTGCCAGCAGCTCCGGACTAGCGGGAGGGGCCGGGGAGCTGTTTTTT
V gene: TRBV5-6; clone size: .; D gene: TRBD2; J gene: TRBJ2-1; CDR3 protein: CASSLGLASEQFF; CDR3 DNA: TGTGCCAGCAGCTTGGGACTAGCTAGTGAGCAGTTCTTC
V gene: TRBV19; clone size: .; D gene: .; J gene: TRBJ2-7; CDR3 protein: CASSIMADYEQYF; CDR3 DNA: TGTGCCAGTAGTATAATGGCAGACTACGAGCAGTACTTC
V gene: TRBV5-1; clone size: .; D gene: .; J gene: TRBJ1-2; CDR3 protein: CASSPRGSSYGYTF; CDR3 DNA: TGCGCCAGCAGCCCTCGAGGGAGTAGCTATGGCTACACCTTC
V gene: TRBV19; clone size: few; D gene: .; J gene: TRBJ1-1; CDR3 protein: CASSIGGPNTEAFF; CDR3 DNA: TGTGCCAGTAGTATCGGGGGTCCGAACACTGAAGCTTTCTTT
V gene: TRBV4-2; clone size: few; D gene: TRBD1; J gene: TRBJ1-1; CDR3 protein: CASSPESTGRGAFF; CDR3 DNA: TGTGCCAGCAGCCCCGAATCGACAGGCAGGGGGGCTTTCTTT
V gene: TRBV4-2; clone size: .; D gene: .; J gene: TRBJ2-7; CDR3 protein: CASSQVAPGTGLSYEQYF; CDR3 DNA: TGTGCCAGCAGCCAAGTAGCACCCGGGACTGGTTTATCCTACGAGCAGTACTTC
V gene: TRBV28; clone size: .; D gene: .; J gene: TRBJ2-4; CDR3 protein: CASSFVGSGNIQYF; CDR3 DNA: TGTGCCAGCAGTTTCGTGGGGAGCGGAAACATTCAGTACTTC
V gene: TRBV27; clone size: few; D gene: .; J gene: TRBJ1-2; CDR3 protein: CASSPGGGYGYTF; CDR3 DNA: TGTGCCAGCAGTCCCGGGGGAGGCTATGGCTACACCTTC
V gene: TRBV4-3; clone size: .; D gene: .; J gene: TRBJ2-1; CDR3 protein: CASSQAGVSYNEQFF; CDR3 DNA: TGCGCCAGCAGCCAAGCGGGGGTTTCCTACAATGAGCAGTTCTTC
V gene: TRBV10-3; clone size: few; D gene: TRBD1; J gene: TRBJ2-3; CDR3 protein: CATRDRMWGSSTDTQYF; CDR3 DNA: TGTGCCACCAGGGACAGAATGTGGGGTTCTAGCACAGATACGCAGTATTTT
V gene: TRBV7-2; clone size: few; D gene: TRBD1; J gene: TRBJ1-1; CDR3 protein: CASSLAQGGFWTEAFF; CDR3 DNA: TGTGCCAGCAGCTTAGCGCAGGGGGGATTTTGGACTGAAGCTTTCTTT
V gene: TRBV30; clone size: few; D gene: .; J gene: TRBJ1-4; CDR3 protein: CAWLRRARDEKLFF; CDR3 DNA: TGTGCCTGGCTCCGACGAGCACGGGATGAAAAACTGTTTTTT
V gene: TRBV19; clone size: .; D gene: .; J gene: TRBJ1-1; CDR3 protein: CASSFGMNTEAFF; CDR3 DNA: TGTGCCAGTAGTTTCGGTATGAACACTGAAGCTTTCTTT
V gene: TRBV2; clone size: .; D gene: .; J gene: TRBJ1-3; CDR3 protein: CASTPWAGNTIYF; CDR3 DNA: TGTGCCAGCACTCCCTGGGCGGGAAACACCATATATTTT
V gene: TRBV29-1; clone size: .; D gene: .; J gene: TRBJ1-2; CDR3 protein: CSVYTTGRDYGYTF; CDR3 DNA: TGCAGCGTTTACACGACAGGAAGGGACTATGGCTACACCTTC
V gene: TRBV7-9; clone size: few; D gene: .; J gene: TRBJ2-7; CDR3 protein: CASSPAGSMRTYEQYF; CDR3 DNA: TGTGCCAGCAGCCCGGCAGGATCCATGAGAACCTACGAGCAGTACTTC
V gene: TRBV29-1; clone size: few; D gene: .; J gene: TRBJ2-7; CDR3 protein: CSVEVLAGVGEQYF; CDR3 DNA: TGCAGCGTTGAAGTACTAGCCGGGGTGGGTGAGCAGTACTTC
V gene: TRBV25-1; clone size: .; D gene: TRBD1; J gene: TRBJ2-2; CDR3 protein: CASSDTGANTGELFF; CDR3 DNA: TGTGCCAGCAGTGATACAGGGGCAAACACCGGGGAGCTGTTTTTT
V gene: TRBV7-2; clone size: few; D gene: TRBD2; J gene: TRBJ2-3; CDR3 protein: CASSLVAGVADTQYF; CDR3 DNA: TGTGCCAGCAGCTTAGTAGCGGGAGTTGCAGATACGCAGTATTTT
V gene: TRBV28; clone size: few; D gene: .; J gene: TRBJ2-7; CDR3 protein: CASSRSYEQYF; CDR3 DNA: TGTGCCAGCAGTCGCTCCTACGAGCAGTACTTC
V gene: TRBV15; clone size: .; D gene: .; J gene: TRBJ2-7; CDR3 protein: CATSSPGRGYEQYF; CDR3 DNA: TGTGCCACCAGCAGTCCGGGCAGGGGATATGAGCAGTACTTC
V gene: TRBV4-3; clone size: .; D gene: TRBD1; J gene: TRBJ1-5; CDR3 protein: CASSPDREGNQPQHF; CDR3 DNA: TGCGCCAGCAGCCCAGACAGGGAAGGCAATCAGCCCCAGCATTTT
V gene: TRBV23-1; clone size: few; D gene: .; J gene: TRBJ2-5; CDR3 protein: CASSPQAGRHKETQYF; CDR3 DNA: TGCGCCAGCAGTCCTCAGGCGGGCAGACATAAAGAGACCCAGTACTTC